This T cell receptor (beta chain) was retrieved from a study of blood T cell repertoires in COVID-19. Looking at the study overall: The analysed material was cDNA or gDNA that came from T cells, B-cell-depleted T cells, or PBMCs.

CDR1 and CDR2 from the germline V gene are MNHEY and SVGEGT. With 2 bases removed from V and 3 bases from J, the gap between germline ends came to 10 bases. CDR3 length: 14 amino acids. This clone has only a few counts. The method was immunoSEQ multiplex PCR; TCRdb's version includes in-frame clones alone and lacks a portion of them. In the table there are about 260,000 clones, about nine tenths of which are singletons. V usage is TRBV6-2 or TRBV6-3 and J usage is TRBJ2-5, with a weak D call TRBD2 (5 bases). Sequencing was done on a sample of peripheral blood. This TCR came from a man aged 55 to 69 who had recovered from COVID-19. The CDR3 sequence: CASSYPTGEETQYF. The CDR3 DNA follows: TGTGCCAGCAGTTACCCGACCGGGGAAGAGACCCAGTACTTC.